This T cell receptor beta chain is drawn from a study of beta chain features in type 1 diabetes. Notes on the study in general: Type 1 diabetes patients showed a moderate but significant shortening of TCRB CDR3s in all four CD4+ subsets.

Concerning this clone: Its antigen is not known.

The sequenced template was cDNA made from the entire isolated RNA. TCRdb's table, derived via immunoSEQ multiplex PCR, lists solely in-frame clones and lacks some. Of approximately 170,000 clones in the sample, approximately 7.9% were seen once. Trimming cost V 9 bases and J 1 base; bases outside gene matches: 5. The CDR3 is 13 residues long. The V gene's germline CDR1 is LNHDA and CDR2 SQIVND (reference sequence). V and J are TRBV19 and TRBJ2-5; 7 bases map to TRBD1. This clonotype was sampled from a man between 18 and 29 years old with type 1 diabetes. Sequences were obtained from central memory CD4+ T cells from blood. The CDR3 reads CASRDSPQETQYF. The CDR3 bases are TGTGCCAGCCGGGACAGCCCCCAAGAGACCCAGTACTTC. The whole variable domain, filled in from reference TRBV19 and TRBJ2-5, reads DGGITQSPKYLFRKEGQNVTLSCEQNLNHDAMYWYRQDPGQGLRLIYYSQIVNDFQKGDIAEGYSVSREKKESFPLTVTSAQKNPTAFYLCASRDSPQETQYFGPGTRLLVL.